One sample yielded the 10 T cell receptor beta chains listed below, sequenced in a study of cytomegalovirus exposure and HLA in healthy donors. The study ran its PCR with 60 Vbeta and 13 Jbeta primers. Sequenced by immunoSEQ multiplex PCR; TCRdb stores in-frame clones only, minus some. The sample consists of approximately 110,000 clones, 70% to 80% of them appearing once. Input material: PBMCs. These receptors were obtained from a woman between 18 and 30 years old in good health and CMV-seropositive.

The chain has TRBV19 and TRBJ2-7; D might be TRBD1 (6 bases). The germline V gene encodes CDR1 LNHDA and CDR2 SQIVND (reference sequence). The CDR3 has 15 residues. Trimming pared 5 bases from V and 2 bases from J, leaving 16 bases between. CDR3 sequence reads: CASSLVSGEAYEQYF. The CDR3, as DNA: TGTGCCAGTAGTTTGGTGTCAGGGGAAGCCTACGAGCAGTACTTC.

The CDR3 here is CASSFSGRDEAFF. The CDR3 region has the DNA TGTGCCAGCAGCTTCTCAGGGAGGGATGAAGCTTTCTTT. The chain employs TRBV7-9 and TRBJ1-1; a possible D gene is TRBD1 (5 bases). Trimming removed 3 bases from V and 7 bases from J, with 12 bases in between. Germline loops: CDR1 SEHNR, CDR2 FQNEAQ (reference sequence). The CDR3 has 13 residues.

This chain links TRBV5-1 with TRBJ1-2; 9 bases line up with TRBD1. Germline CDR1 and CDR2: SGHRS and YFSETQ. The ends lost 3 bases at V and 4 bases at J; junction bases unmatched: 10. The length of the CDR3 is 16 residues. CDR3 region: CASSSSGTGPSYGYTF. DNA for the CDR3: TGCGCCAGCAGCTCGTCCGGGACAGGGCCATCCTATGGCTACACCTTC.

The J gene is TRBJ1-1, the V gene TRBV19; D may be TRBD1 (6 bases). The CDR3 covers 14 residues. Germline CDR1 and CDR2: LNHDA and SQIVND (reference sequence). Trimming removed 4 bases from V and 10 bases from J, with 19 bases in between. This CDR3 reads CASSKPGDGFRAFF. CDR3 DNA sequence: TGTGCCAGTAGTAAACCAGGGGATGGATTCAGAGCTTTCTTT.

A single count supports this clone. The V call is TRBV5-1, the J call TRBJ1-4, with no clear D. Trimming removed 0 bases at V and 8 bases at J, with 20 bases between. The CDR3 runs to 17 residues. The germline V gene has CDR1 SGHRS and CDR2 YFSETQ. CDR3 bases: TGCGCCAGCAGCTTGGTCCCTGTCCAGGACCGGGGAGAAAAACTGTTTTTT. Amino acid sequence: CASSLVPVQDRGEKLFF.

This clone appeared once. The V and J genes are TRBV5-8 and TRBJ2-2, with a weak D call TRBD2 (6 bases). The ends were cut back, 3 bases at V and 3 bases at J, with 15 bases in the middle. Germline V gives CDR1 SGHTS, CDR2 YDEGEE. There are 16 residues in the CDR3. CDR3 loop: CASSWGKGRYTGELFF. DNA of the CDR3: TGTGCCAGCAGCTGGGGGAAGGGGAGGTACACCGGGGAGCTGTTTTTT. Filled out from reference TRBV5-8 and TRBJ2-2, the complete variable domain reads EAGVTQSPTHLIKTRGQQATLRCSPISGHTSVYWYQQALGLGLQFLLWYDEGEERNRGNFPPRFSGRQFPNYSSELNVNALELEDSALYLCASSWGKGRYTGELFFGEGSRLTVL.

J is TRBJ2-3 and V is TRBV2, with a weak D call TRBD2 (5 bases). The CDR3 totals 13 residues. The germline V gene encodes CDR1 SNHLY and CDR2 FYNNEI. V shed 5 bases and J shed 4 bases, with 10 bases lying between them. CDR3 nucleotide sequence: TGTGCCAGCAGTCCGGACTGGGCAGATACGCAGTATTTT. The encoded protein is CASSPDWADTQYF.

J is TRBJ2-1 and V is TRBV6-1; TRBD1 matches 9 bases. Losses at the gene ends were 5 bases for V and 1 base for J; bases not matched to a gene: 3. Per germline, CDR1 MNHNS and CDR2 SASEGT. There are 15 residues in the CDR3. The CDR3 loop is CASSSGQGSYNEQFF. In DNA form, the CDR3 reads TGTGCCAGCAGTTCAGGACAGGGGTCCTACAATGAGCAGTTCTTC.

The table lists this clone with a few counts. The chain employs TRBV7-3 and TRBJ2-7; TRBD2 matches at 8 bases. CDR1 and CDR2 from the germline V gene are SGHTA and FQGTGA. The J segment lost 1 base and the V segment lost 1 base, leaving 18 bases of the junction unmatched. This CDR3 contains 20 residues. The chain's CDR3 is CASSLIGVQRLARLSYEQYF. CDR3 bases: TGTGCCAGCAGCTTAATAGGGGTTCAGCGACTAGCGAGGTTGTCCTACGAGCAGTACTTC. Variable domain in full (rest from reference TRBV7-3 and TRBJ2-7): GAGVSQTPSNKVTEKGKYVELRCDPISGHTALYWYRQSLGQGPEFLIYFQGTGAADDSGLPNDRFFAVRPEGSVSTLKIQRTERGDSAVYLCASSLIGVQRLARLSYEQYFGPGTRLTVT.

This clone showed up just once. The chain carries TRBV30 and TRBJ2-1; 11 bases agree with TRBD1. V dropped 3 bases and J dropped 7; count of bases not matched to a gene: 5. The CDR3 sequence is 14 residues long. Germline values: CDR1 GTSNPN, CDR2 SVGIG (reference sequence). The DNA of the CDR3 is TGTGCCTGGAGGAGAGGGGACAGGGGGAATGAGCAGTTCTTC. This encodes CAWRRGDRGNEQFF. Looking up the rest from reference TRBV30 and TRBJ2-1 gives the full variable domain: SQTIHQWPATLVQPVGSPLSLECTVEGTSNPNLYWYRQAAGRGLQLLFYSVGIGQISSEVPQNLSASRPQDRQFILSSKKLLLSDSGFYLCAWRRGDRGNEQFFGPGTRLTVL.